One and the same sample provided the 21 T cell receptor beta chains below, sequenced in a study of technical replicates of blood from several donors. Clones were read by immunoSEQ multiplex PCR, and TCRdb kept only the in-frame ones, dropping some. This table holds 80,000 to 95,000 clones, almost 97% found once. The sample comprised T cells isolated from PBMCs. These receptors were taken from a human donor in good health.

CDR3 coding DNA: TGTGCCAGCAGTCCGCCGGGACTAGCGCCAGGTGAGCAGTTCTTC. Its translation is CASSPPGLAPGEQFF. The chain combines TRBV6-5 with TRBJ2-1; 10 bases line up with TRBD2. The V segment lost 5 bases and the J segment 9 bases; nucleotides outside the gene matches: 10. Germline CDR1 MNHEY, CDR2 SVGAGI. The CDR3 is 15 amino acids.

The chain has TRBV29-1 and TRBJ2-5; unclear D gene. Trimming stripped 3 bases from V and 0 bases from J, with 2 bases between. The CDR3 contains 11 residues. In germline, CDR1 is SQVTM, CDR2 ANQGSEA. CDR3 DNA sequence: TGCAGCGTTGACAACCAAGAGACCCAGTACTTC. Its protein is CSVDNQETQYF.

The chain carries TRBV4-3 and TRBJ2-5; D possibly corresponds to TRBD2 (6 bases). V was shortened by 1 base and J by 5 bases, with 11 bases between the two germline ends. The germline CDR1 and CDR2 sequences are LGHNA and YSLEER. The CDR3 runs 14 residues. The CDR3 DNA reads as TGCGCCAGCAGCCAAGTTGCGGGAAGGGAGACCCAGTACTTC. Its protein is CASSQVAGRETQYF.

This chain links TRBV5-6 with TRBJ2-7, with 7 bases identical to TRBD1. CDR3 length: 15 residues. Germline assignment: CDR1 SGHDT and CDR2 YYEEEE. With 4 bases clipped from V and 7 bases from J, the junction kept 14 bases outside the gene matches. CDR3 DNA: TGTGCCAGCAGCGCCGGACAGGAAGGATTCAGGGAGCAGTACTTC. It specifies CASSAGQEGFREQYF. The whole variable domain, filled in from reference TRBV5-6 and TRBJ2-7, reads DAGVTQSPTHLIKTRGQQVTLRCSPKSGHDTVSWYQQALGQGPQFIFQYYEEEERQRGNFPDRFSGHQFPNYSSELNVNALLLGDSALYLCASSAGQEGFREQYFGPGTRLTVT.

The chain carries TRBV6-5 and TRBJ1-2, with 8 positions matching TRBD1. The trim removed 6 bases at V and 0 bases at J, leaving 6 bases unmatched. The germline V gene encodes CDR1 MNHEY and CDR2 SVGAGI. The CDR3 length is 15 residues. CDR3 sequence: CASSPTGETNYGYTF. Written as DNA, the CDR3 is TGTGCCAGCAGCCCGACAGGGGAGACTAACTATGGCTACACCTTC.

The V and J genes are TRBV18 and TRBJ2-1; D remains unclear. The V end lost 6 bases, the J end lost 4 bases, and 16 bases lay between the germline ends. The germline gives CDR1 KGHSH, CDR2 LQKENI. There are 15 residues in the CDR3. The CDR3 sequence is CASSPREVQYNEQFF. The CDR3 nucleotides read TGTGCCAGCTCCCCCCGAGAAGTACAGTACAATGAGCAGTTCTTC. Filled out from reference TRBV18 and TRBJ2-1, the complete variable domain reads NAGVMQNPRHLVRRRGQEARLRCSPMKGHSHVYWYRQLPEEGLKFMVYLQKENIIDESGMPKERFSAEFPKEGPSILRIQQVVRGDSAAYFCASSPREVQYNEQFFGPGTRLTVL.

The V gene is TRBV13, the J gene TRBJ2-1; 7 positions agree with TRBD1. CDR3 length equals 16 residues. CDR1 and CDR2 from the germline V gene are PRHDT and FYEKMQ (reference sequence). V gave up 5 bases and J gave up 0 bases; unmatched junction bases: 7. The CDR3 loop reads CASSDPGQLSYNEQFF. The CDR3 DNA is TGTGCCAGCAGCGACCCGGGACAGCTCTCCTACAATGAGCAGTTCTTC. The whole variable domain, filled in from reference TRBV13 and TRBJ2-1, reads AAGVIQSPRHLIKEKRETATLKCYPIPRHDTVYWYQQGPGQDPQFLISFYEKMQSDKGSIPDRFSAQQFSDYHSELNMSSLELGDSALYFCASSDPGQLSYNEQFFGPGTRLTVL.

The V gene is TRBV7-3, the J gene TRBJ2-2, with 10 nucleotides matching TRBD2. This CDR3 contains 16 residues. Trimming at V came to 4 bases and at J to 1 base, leaving 3 bases not matched to a gene. Germline loops: CDR1 SGHTA, CDR2 FQGTGA. Here the CDR3 DNA reads TGTGCCAGCAGCTACCGGACTAGCGGGAACACCGGGGAGCTGTTTTTT. Its protein is CASSYRTSGNTGELFF.

The rearrangement uses TRBV7-3 and TRBJ2-1, with D perhaps TRBD2 (6 bases). Germline V gene data show CDR1 as SGHTA and CDR2 as FQGTGA. CDR3 size: 16 residues. V was shortened by 1 base and J by 7 bases, with 17 bases between the two germline ends. The CDR3 DNA reads as TGTGCCAGCAGCTTAAAGGGTCTAGCGCGAGGGAATGAGCAGTTCTTC. It encodes CASSLKGLARGNEQFF.

V is TRBV7-2 and J is TRBJ2-7, with no clear D. V was cut by 5 bases and J by 4 bases, with 9 bases left in between. The germline gives CDR1 SGHTA, CDR2 FQGNSA. This CDR3 has 12 amino acids. The CDR3: CASSRSRYEQYF. CDR3 sequence (DNA): TGTGCCAGCAGCCGGAGTCGGTACGAGCAGTACTTC. The entire variable domain, with the rest obtained from reference TRBV7-2 and TRBJ2-7, is as follows: GAGVSQSPSNKVTEKGKDVELRCDPISGHTALYWYRQSLGQGLEFLIYFQGNSAPDKSGLPSDRFSAERTGGSVSTLTIQRTQQEDSAVYLCASSRSRYEQYFGPGTRLTVT.

The genes are TRBV7-9 and TRBJ1-1; D gene unclear. CDR1 is SEHNR and CDR2 is FQNEAQ in the germline V gene (reference sequence). V shed 6 bases and J shed 2 bases, with 10 bases lying between them. CDR3 length: 13 amino acids. CDR3 in DNA: TGTGCCAGCAGTTCCACATCCAACACTGAAGCTTTCTTT. Its protein is CASSSTSNTEAFF.

V usage is TRBV18 and J usage is TRBJ1-5; no reliable D call. From germline, CDR1 is KGHSH and CDR2 LQKENI. The CDR3 covers 13 residues. Trimming stripped 2 bases from V and 4 bases from J, with 6 bases between. CDR3 coding DNA: TGTGCCAGCTCACCATTAGAGAATCAGCCCCAGCATTTT. This gives the protein CASSPLENQPQHF.

CDR3 residues: CASSLFSENPYEQFF. As DNA, the CDR3 is TGTGCCAGCAGTTTATTCTCTGAGAATCCTTATGAGCAGTTCTTC. This chain connects TRBV27 to TRBJ2-1; D is uncertain. This CDR3 has 15 residues. V lost 1 base to trimming and J lost 8 bases, with 15 bases between them. The V gene's germline CDR1 is MNHEY and CDR2 SMNVEV (reference sequence).

The V call is TRBV27, the J call TRBJ1-2, with D possibly being TRBD1 (5 bases). CDR3 length: 14 amino acids. Germline V gives CDR1 MNHEY, CDR2 SMNVEV (reference sequence). V lost 6 bases to trimming and J lost 0 bases, with 11 bases between them. CDR3: CASSGTSSNYGYTF. CDR3 nucleotides: TGTGCCAGCAGCGGGACTTCTTCTAACTATGGCTACACCTTC.

The chain is built from TRBV7-2 and TRBJ2-2; tentative D call: TRBD1 (6 bases). The CDR3 is made up of 16 amino acids. Germline V gives CDR1 SGHTA, CDR2 FQGNSA. Trimming removed 5 bases at V and 5 bases at J, with 18 bases between. The CDR3 sequence: CASSLEMGAPTGELFF. The CDR3 DNA reads TGTGCCAGCAGCCTAGAGATGGGGGCGCCGACCGGGGAGCTGTTTTTT.

The chain employs TRBV28 and TRBJ2-5; 9 nucleotides align to TRBD2. CDR3 length equals 16 residues. Trimming removed 2 bases from V and 4 bases from J; junction bases left unmatched: 8. In germline, CDR1 is MDHEN, CDR2 SYDVKM. CDR3 DNA: TGTGCCAGCAGTTTAAGGGGCGGGAGGGCCCCAGAGACCCAGTACTTC. This translates into CASSLRGGRAPETQYF.

V is TRBV9 and J is TRBJ2-3; 7 bases align to TRBD1. The CDR3 runs 15 residues. Germline V CDR1 and CDR2: SGDLS, YYNGEE. Losses at the gene ends were 0 bases for V and 5 bases for J; bases not matched to a gene: 6. The CDR3 is CASSVARDSRDTQYF. The CDR3 DNA sequence: TGTGCCAGCAGCGTAGCCCGGGACAGTAGAGATACGCAGTATTTT.

The rearrangement joins TRBV29-1 to TRBJ2-1; 8 bases match TRBD1. Trimming at V came to 6 bases and at J to 7 bases, leaving 11 bases not matched to a gene. This CDR3 has 14 residues. Germline V lookup: CDR1 SQVTM, CDR2 ANQGSEA. The CDR3 sequence: CSVKDRANDNEQFF. In DNA form, the CDR3 reads TGCAGCGTCAAGGACAGGGCTAATGATAATGAGCAGTTCTTC.

In DNA form, the CDR3 reads TGTGCCAGCAGGCGATCCGGGACAGGGAACTATGGCTACACCTTC. This sequence encodes CASRRSGTGNYGYTF. The chain employs TRBV5-4 and TRBJ1-2, with TRBD1 identical over 9 bases. V was clipped by 5 bases and J by 2 bases; unmatched bases: 7. Germline V gene data show CDR1 as SGHNT and CDR2 as YYREEE (reference sequence). CDR3 length: 15 residues.

CDR3 nucleotides: TGTGCCAGCAGCTTAGCGGCCCGGGGTTGGGAGACCCAGTACTTC. This encodes CASSLAARGWETQYF. V and J are TRBV7-9 and TRBJ2-5, with a possible D match to TRBD2 (5 bases). Germline CDR1 is SEHNR and CDR2 is FQNEAQ (reference sequence). This CDR3 has 15 amino acids. V was pared by 0 bases and J by 5 bases, with 13 bases between.

This chain joins TRBV7-8 and TRBJ2-3; 9 bases are a match to TRBD2. The germline V gene has CDR1 SGHVS and CDR2 FQNEAQ. CDR3 size: 14 residues. The V gene end was trimmed by 5 bases and the J gene end by 7 bases; junction bases not matched to a gene: 7. In DNA, the CDR3 is TGTGCCAGCAGCCTAGGTAGCGGGAGCAATACGCAGTATTTT. It encodes CASSLGSGSNTQYF.